These 4 T cell receptor beta chains were sequenced from one sample in a study of relationships among human T cell subsets. Anti-CD45RO beads selected memory T cells out of the CD45RA-negative fraction. From mRNA, alpha and beta CDR3 regions were amplified using semiquantitative ARM-PCR. Exponential amplification used communal superprimers after tagged nested gene-specific primers in ARM-PCR. TCRdb re-called the multiplex PCR reads with MiXCR, one entry per CDR3 protein. The sample lists 7,500 to 9,500 distinct CDR3 sequences; about 50% were seen once. The sequenced sample consisted of memory T cells sorted from blood. Receptor source: a man aged 35 to 55 in good health.

This clonotype was counted a few times. DNA for the CDR3: TGTGCCAGCAGCACCGTGACAGGGGTGAAGACCCAGTACTTC. Translating it yields CASSTVTGVKTQYF. The chain has TRBV11-2 and TRBJ2-5, with TRBD1 matching 8 bases. The germline V gene has CDR1 SGHAT and CDR2 FQNNGV. This CDR3 has 14 residues. The V segment lost 5 bases and the J segment 6 bases; nucleotides outside the gene matches: 8.

The chain links TRBV13 to TRBJ2-5; TRBD1 or TRBD2 may be the D gene (5 bases each). The germline CDR1 and CDR2 sequences are PRHDT and FYEKMQ (reference sequence). The CDR3 is made up of 16 amino acids. Deletions cut 0 bases from V and 5 bases from J, with 16 bases between. CDR3 DNA: TGTGCCAGCAGCTTAGGGGTTCGGGGCGCACGGGAGACCCAGTACTTC. Protein sequence: CASSLGVRGARETQYF.

This clonotype was observed a handful of times. The rearrangement joins TRBV30 to TRBJ2-4; perhaps TRBD2 as D (6 bases). This CDR3 is 15 amino acids long. Trimming removed 0 bases from V and 3 bases from J, with 12 bases in between. Germline CDR1 reads GTSNPN; CDR2 reads SVGIG (reference sequence). The DNA of the CDR3 is TGTGCCTGGAGTGTACGGAGGGTAGACAAAAACATTCAGTACTTC. Translating it yields CAWSVRRVDKNIQYF.

This sequence joins TRBV29-1 and TRBJ2-5, with D uncertain. Trimming left V 7 bases short and J 0 bases short, with 12 bases between. This CDR3 contains 13 residues. Germline-derived CDR1 and CDR2 are SQVTM and ANQGSEA. The CDR3 DNA reads as TGCAGCGCGAGACGGCCGTACCAAGAGACCCAGTACTTC. Translating it yields CSARRPYQETQYF.